The clone carrying this T cell receptor (beta chain) turned up a few times. The sample comes from a study of early T cells in non-severe SARS-CoV-2 infection. Study context: Unsorted whole blood bulk RNA was sequenced, with unpaired chains.

Unique molecular identifier tags were affixed to discrete cDNA molecules. Using its own MiXCR run on the 5' RACE reads, TCRdb lists one record per CDR3 protein. The sample lists about 98,000 distinct CDR3 sequences, 8% to 13% occurring once. With 5 bases removed from V and 1 base from J, the gap between germline ends came to 8 bases. CDR1 and CDR2 (germline): SEHNR, FQNEAQ (reference sequence). CDR3 size: 13 residues. The receptor was isolated from an adult who was a healthcare worker with PCR-confirmed SARS-CoV-2 infection or an uninfected control (not recorded which). The sequencing sample was made of whole blood. The V gene is TRBV7-9, the J gene TRBJ1-1; the D is unclear. CDR3 nucleotide sequence: TGTGCCAGCAGCCCCTCTGAGAACACTGAAGCTTTCTTT. Translated, it gives CASSPSENTEAFF.